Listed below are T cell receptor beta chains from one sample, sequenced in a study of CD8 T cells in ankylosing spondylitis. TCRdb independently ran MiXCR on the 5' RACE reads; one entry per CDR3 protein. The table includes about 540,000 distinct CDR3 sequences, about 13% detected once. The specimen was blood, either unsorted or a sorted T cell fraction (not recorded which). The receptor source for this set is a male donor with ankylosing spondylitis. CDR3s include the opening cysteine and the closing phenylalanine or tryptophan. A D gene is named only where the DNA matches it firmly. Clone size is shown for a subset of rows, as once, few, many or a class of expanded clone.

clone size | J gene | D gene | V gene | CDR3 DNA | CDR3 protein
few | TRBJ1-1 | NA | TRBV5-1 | TGCGCCAGCAGCTTGGGAAACAGGGCTTCGAACACTGAAGCTTTCTTT | CASSLGNRASNTEAFF
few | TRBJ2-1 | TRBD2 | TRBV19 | TGTGCCAGTAGTATAGATTTAACAGCGGGGGCCTACAATGAGCAGTTCTTC | CASSIDLTAGAYNEQFF
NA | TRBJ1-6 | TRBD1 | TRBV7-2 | TGTGCCAGCAGCACAAACAGGGGTGCACCCCTCCACTTT | CASSTNRGAPLHF
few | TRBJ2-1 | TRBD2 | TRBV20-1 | TGCAGTGGCCCAGCGGGAGGGCCGTCGGGTGAGCAGTTCTTC | CSGPAGGPSGEQFF
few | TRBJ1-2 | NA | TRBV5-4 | TGTGCCAGCAGCTTATATGGGTCTAACTATGGCTACACCTTC | CASSLYGSNYGYTF
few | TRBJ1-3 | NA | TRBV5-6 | TGTGCCAGCAGTTCTACAGGTGCCTCTGGAAACACCATATATTTT | CASSSTGASGNTIYF
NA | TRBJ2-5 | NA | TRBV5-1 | TGCGCCAGCAGACCTAGCCCACAAGAGACCCAGTACTTC | CASRPSPQETQYF
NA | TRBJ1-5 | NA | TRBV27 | TGTGCCAGCAGTTCGCGGAGGAATCAGCCCCAGCATTTT | CASSSRRNQPQHF
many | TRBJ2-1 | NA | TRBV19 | TGTGCCAGTAGTCGAACTCCCATGGGTGAGCAGTTCTTC | CASSRTPMGEQFF
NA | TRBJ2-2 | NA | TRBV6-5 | TGTGCCAGCAGTTATCGCCGCGACAGCCCTCTCACCGGGGAGCTGTTTTTT | CASSYRRDSPLTGELFF
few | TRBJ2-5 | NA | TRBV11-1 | TGTGCCAGCAGCTTAGTTGGTAGCGGTAAAACGTACCAAGAGACCCAGTACTTC | CASSLVGSGKTYQETQYF
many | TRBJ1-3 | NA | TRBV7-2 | TGTGCCAGCAGCTTAGGGGCCCCACATATAGGAAACACCATATATTTT | CASSLGAPHIGNTIYF
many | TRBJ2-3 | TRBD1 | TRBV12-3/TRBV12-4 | TGTGCCAGCAGGGTGGACAGGGCGGGGACAGATACGCAGTATTTT | CASRVDRAGTDTQYF
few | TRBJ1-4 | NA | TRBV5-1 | TGCGCCAGCAGCTCGGACGTTGGACCCGCAACTAATGAAAAACTGTTTTTT | CASSSDVGPATNEKLFF